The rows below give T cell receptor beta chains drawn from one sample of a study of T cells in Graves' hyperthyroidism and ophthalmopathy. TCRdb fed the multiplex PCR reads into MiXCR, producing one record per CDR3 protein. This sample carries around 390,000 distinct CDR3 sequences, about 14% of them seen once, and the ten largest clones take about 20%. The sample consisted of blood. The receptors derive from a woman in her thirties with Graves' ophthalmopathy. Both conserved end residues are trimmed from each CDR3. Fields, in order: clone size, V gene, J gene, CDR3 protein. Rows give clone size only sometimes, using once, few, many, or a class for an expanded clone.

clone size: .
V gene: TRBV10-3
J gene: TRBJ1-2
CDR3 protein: ASRPSARTADGYT

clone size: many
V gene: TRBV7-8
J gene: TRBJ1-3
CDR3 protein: ASSSGQGNTIY

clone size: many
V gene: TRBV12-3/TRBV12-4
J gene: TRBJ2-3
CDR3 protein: ASSRTGATDTQY

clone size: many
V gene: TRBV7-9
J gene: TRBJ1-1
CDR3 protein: ASSSVRAAGATEAF

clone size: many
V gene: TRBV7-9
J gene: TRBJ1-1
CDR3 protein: ASSVPHTEAF

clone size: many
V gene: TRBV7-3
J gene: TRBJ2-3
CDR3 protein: ASSVGPSTDTQY

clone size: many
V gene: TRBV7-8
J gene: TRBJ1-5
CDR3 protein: ASSLAFYGQPQH

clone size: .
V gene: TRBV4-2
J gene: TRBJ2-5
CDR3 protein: ASSQVGTGGETQY

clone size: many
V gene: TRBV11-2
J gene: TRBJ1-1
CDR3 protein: ASSLQDTEAF

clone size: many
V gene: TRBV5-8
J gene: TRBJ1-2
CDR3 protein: ASRRTGGTVPYGYT

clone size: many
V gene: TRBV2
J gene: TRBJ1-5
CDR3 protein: ASSQGQGINQPQH

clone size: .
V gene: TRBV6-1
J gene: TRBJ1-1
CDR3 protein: ASRPGQLLGTEAF

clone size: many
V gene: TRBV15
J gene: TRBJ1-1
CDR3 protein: ATSRVRGSPAF

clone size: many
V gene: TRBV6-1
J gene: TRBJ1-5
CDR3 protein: ASSEATGVFYQPQH

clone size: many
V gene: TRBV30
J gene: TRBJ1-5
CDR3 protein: AWTGTGGRPQH